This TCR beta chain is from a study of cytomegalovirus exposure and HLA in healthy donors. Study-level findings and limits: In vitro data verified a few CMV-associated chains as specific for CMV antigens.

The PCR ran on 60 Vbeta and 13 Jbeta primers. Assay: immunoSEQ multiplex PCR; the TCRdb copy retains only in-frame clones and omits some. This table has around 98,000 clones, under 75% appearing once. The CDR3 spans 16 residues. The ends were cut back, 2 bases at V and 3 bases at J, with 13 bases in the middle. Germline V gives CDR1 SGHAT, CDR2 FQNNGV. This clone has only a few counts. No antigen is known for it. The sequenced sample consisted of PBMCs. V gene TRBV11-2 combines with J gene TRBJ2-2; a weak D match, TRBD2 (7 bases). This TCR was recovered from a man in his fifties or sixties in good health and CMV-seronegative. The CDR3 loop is CASSLRGGADTGELFF. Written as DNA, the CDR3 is TGTGCCAGCAGCTTAAGGGGGGGCGCTGACACCGGGGAGCTGTTTTTT.